These T cell receptor beta chains were read from a single sample in a study of T cell responses to AZD1222 COVID-19 vaccine. The repertoire was sequenced with immunoSEQ multiplex PCR; TCRdb's copy has only in-frame clones and lacks some. The sample records about 160,000 clones, 90% to 95% being singletons. The sample was peripheral blood, taken on day 0 of AZD1222 vaccination. All receptors come from an adult in good health. The CDR3 runs from the conserved cysteine through the conserved F or W. The order of the fields is D gene, V gene, J gene, clone size, CDR3 DNA, CDR3 protein. D genes are given only for firm matches. Part of the rows lack a size; the others show once, few, many or a class for expanded clones.

.,TRBV28,TRBJ2-7,.,TGTGCCAGCAACACCGGGACGCGGCACGAGCAGTACTTC,CASNTGTRHEQYF
TRBD1,TRBV4-1,TRBJ2-7,few,TGCGCCAGCAGCCAAACCGGGACAGGCACCTACGAGCAGTACTTC,CASSQTGTGTYEQYF
.,TRBV13,TRBJ2-3,once,TGTGCCAGCAATCCTTTTGCGGATACGCAGTATTTT,CASNPFADTQYF
.,TRBV5-1,TRBJ2-2,.,TGCGCCAGCAGCTTGCCTTCCCCCGCCGGGGAGCTGTTTTTT,CASSLPSPAGELFF
.,TRBV28,TRBJ1-3,.,TGTGCCAGCAGTTCCGGGACACTTTCCTCTGGAAACACCATATATTTT,CASSSGTLSSGNTIYF
.,TRBV19,TRBJ1-5,few,TGTGCCAGTAGTATTCTAGGGAGGGGAAACAAAGAAAATCAGCCCCAGCATTTT,CASSILGRGNKENQPQHF
.,TRBV2,TRBJ2-3,.,TGTGCCAGCGTGGTCCCCAGGTCGGGCACAGATACGCAGTATTTT,CASVVPRSGTDTQYF
TRBD2,TRBV7-9,TRBJ2-1,.,TGTGCCAGCAGCTTAGCACTAGCGGGCACCTACAATGAGCAGTTCTTC,CASSLALAGTYNEQFF
TRBD2,TRBV5-1,TRBJ2-1,.,TGCGCCAGCAGTTCTAGCGGACCCTACAATGAGCAGTTCTTC,CASSSSGPYNEQFF
.,TRBV4-3,TRBJ2-2,.,TGCGCCAGCAGCCAAGATGTGGGGGGCGTAGGCACCGGGGAGCTGTTTTTT,CASSQDVGGVGTGELFF
TRBD2,TRBV15,TRBJ2-7,.,TGTGCCACCAGCAGAGAGCGGCTAGCGGGGGGCTACGAGCAGTACTTC,CATSRERLAGGYEQYF
.,TRBV15,TRBJ1-1,.,TGTGCCACCAGCAGAGTAGGGATAGGGACTGAAGCTTTCTTT,CATSRVGIGTEAFF
TRBD2,TRBV5-8,TRBJ2-1,.,TGTGCCAGCAGCGAGATAACTAGCGGGAGGGCCAGTGAGCAGTTCTTC,CASSEITSGRASEQFF
.,TRBV7-6,TRBJ2-3,.,TGTGCCAGCGGAAGGCAGGGGGGGCTCACAGATACGCAGTATTTT,CASGRQGGLTDTQYF
TRBD1,TRBV5-1,TRBJ2-1,.,TGCGCCAGCAGCTTGGATGGAGGACAGGGCTACAATGAGCAGTTCTTC,CASSLDGGQGYNEQFF
.,TRBV6-4,TRBJ2-2,.,TGTGCCAGCAGTGCGGAAGGGACACCAAACACCGGGGAGCTGTTTTTT,CASSAEGTPNTGELFF
TRBD1,TRBV28,TRBJ2-7,.,TGTGCCAGCAGTTACCCCGGGACAGGGTACGAGCAGTACTTC,CASSYPGTGYEQYF
TRBD1,TRBV19,TRBJ1-5,.,TGTGCCAGTAGCCGGGACAGGGCGGCAAATCAGCCCCAGCATTTT,CASSRDRAANQPQHF